Below are 11 T cell receptor beta chains sequenced from a single sample in a study of blood T cell repertoires in COVID-19 (TCRdb year 2020). Library method: the immunoSEQ multiplex PCR assay. As stored in TCRdb, this immuneACCESS dataset retains in-frame rearrangements with V and J assigned. A fraction of the clones does not appear; measured against another copy, unresolved V genes explain less than half of the discrepancy, and the remainder lacks a known reason. Counted in this sample were fewer than 400,000 clones; around 85% of them appeared once. The ten largest clones represent roughly 3.9% of the sample. What was sequenced was peripheral blood. The receptors here all came from a woman aged 18 to 35 with acute or convalescent COVID-19.

This clone showed up just a few times. The genes are TRBV4-1 and TRBJ1-4, with TRBD1 matching over 7 bases. This CDR3 region has 15 residues. V was pared by 6 bases and J by 3 bases, with 7 bases of the junction left unmatched. From germline, CDR1 is MGHRA and CDR2 YSYEKL. CDR3 in DNA: TGCGCCAGCAGTCAACCGGGACAGCCTAATGAAAAACTGTTTTTT. Encoded protein: CASSQPGQPNEKLFF.

V is TRBV6-2 or TRBV6-3 and J is TRBJ2-3, with TRBD2 matching 13 bases. The CDR3 consists of 17 residues. Germline V gene sequence: CDR1 MNHEY, CDR2 SVGEGT. J lost 4 bases, V lost 5 bases, and 9 bases had no gene match. This chain's CDR3 is CASSVTSGRFLSDTQYF. The CDR3 bases are TGTGCCAGCAGTGTGACTAGCGGGAGGTTTTTATCAGATACGCAGTATTTT.

A few counts support this clone. The genes are TRBV5-6 and TRBJ1-5; tentatively, D is TRBD1 (5 bases). The CDR3 covers 13 residues. Trimming cost V 2 bases and J 6 bases, with 9 bases left between them. Germline V lookup: CDR1 SGHDT, CDR2 YYEEEE. CDR3 sequence reads: CASSLGAGQPQHF. In DNA, the CDR3 is TGTGCCAGCAGCTTAGGGGCTGGTCAGCCCCAGCATTTT.

V gene TRBV5-1 combines with J gene TRBJ1-1; the D gene is possibly TRBD1 (5 bases). Per germline, CDR1 SGHRS and CDR2 YFSETQ. Trimming removed 4 bases at V and 1 base at J, with 11 bases between. The CDR3 runs to 14 residues. CDR3 amino acids: CASSPTGENTEAFF. Here the CDR3 DNA reads TGCGCCAGCAGCCCCACGGGGGAGAACACTGAAGCTTTCTTT. Full variable domain (missing parts from reference TRBV5-1 and TRBJ1-1): KAGVTQTPRYLIKTRGQQVTLSCSPISGHRSVSWYQQTPGQGLQFLFEYFSETQRNKGNFPGRFSGRQFSNSRSEMNVSTLELGDSALYLCASSPTGENTEAFFGQGTRLTVV.

This rearrangement joins TRBV2 to TRBJ2-5; maybe TRBD2 (5 bases). Germline lookup yields CDR1 SNHLY and CDR2 FYNNEI. The CDR3 sequence is 13 residues long. Trimming took off 7 bases at V and 5 bases at J, with 14 bases between the two ends. The CDR3 region is CASNVSTGETQYF. In DNA, the CDR3 is TGTGCCAGCAATGTGTCTACGGGGGAGACCCAGTACTTC. The full variable domain, rest sourced from reference TRBV2 and TRBJ2-5, is EPEVTQTPSHQVTQMGQEVILRCVPISNHLYFYWYRQILGQKVEFLVSFYNNEISEKSEIFDDQFSVERPDGSNFTLKIRSTKLEDSAMYFCASNVSTGETQYFGPGTRLLVL.

This chain uses TRBV7-3 with TRBJ1-2; D is perhaps TRBD1 (5 bases). Germline-derived CDR1 and CDR2 are SGHTA and FQGTGA. This CDR3 has 16 amino acids. With 7 bases removed from V and 4 bases from J, the gap between germline ends came to 22 bases. DNA of the CDR3: TGTGCCAGCACCCCTTGGGGGGGGATTCACTTCTATGGCTACACCTTC. Translation gives CASTPWGGIHFYGYTF.

This rearrangement joins TRBV5-4 to TRBJ2-5, with D possibly being TRBD1 (5 bases). With 0 bases removed from V and 5 bases from J, the gap between germline ends came to 11 bases. The CDR3 contains 14 residues. Germline V lookup: CDR1 SGHNT, CDR2 YYREEE (reference sequence). The CDR3 protein is CASSLDQGMETQYF. The CDR3 bases are TGTGCCAGCAGCTTGGATCAGGGAATGGAGACCCAGTACTTC.

This clone was detected only a few times. V is TRBV28 and J is TRBJ1-2; D not resolved. This CDR3 spans 13 amino acids. V lost 7 bases to trimming and J lost 8 bases, with 17 bases between them. CDR1 and CDR2 from the germline V gene are MDHEN and SYDVKM. The CDR3 loop reads CASKDGRLVGYTF. The CDR3 DNA follows: TGTGCCAGCAAGGATGGGAGGTTGGTGGGCTACACCTTC.

This sequence joins TRBV7-2 and TRBJ2-4, with 9 bases matching TRBD2. This CDR3 has 16 amino acids. The germline V gene has CDR1 SGHTA and CDR2 FQGNSA. Unmatched junction bases numbered 4, after V lost 3 bases and J lost 1 base. CDR3 sequence: CASSFPGLAAKNIQYF. In DNA form, the CDR3 reads TGTGCCAGCAGCTTCCCCGGACTAGCGGCCAAAAACATTCAGTACTTC. The whole variable domain, filled in from reference TRBV7-2 and TRBJ2-4, reads GAGVSQSPSNKVTEKGKDVELRCDPISGHTALYWYRQSLGQGLEFLIYFQGNSAPDKSGLPSDRFSAERTGGSVSTLTIQRTQQEDSAVYLCASSFPGLAAKNIQYFGAGTRLSVL.

The rearrangement joins TRBV7-9 to TRBJ1-1; 7 nucleotides match TRBD1. CDR1 is SEHNR and CDR2 is FQNEAQ in the germline V gene (reference sequence). CDR3 length: 14 residues. V shed 3 bases, J shed 3 bases, and the junction held 4 bases outside the gene matches. In DNA, the CDR3 is TGTGCCAGCAGCTTGAACAGGGGAGACACTGAAGCTTTCTTT. Its protein is CASSLNRGDTEAFF. The variable domain in full, completed from reference TRBV7-9 and TRBJ1-1, reads DTGVSQNPRHKITKRGQNVTFRCDPISEHNRLYWYRQTLGQGPEFLTYFQNEAQLEKSRLLSDRFSAERPKGSFSTLEIQRTEQGDSAMYLCASSLNRGDTEAFFGQGTRLTVV.

The chain combines TRBV2 with TRBJ2-6; D might be TRBD2 (6 bases). V was trimmed by 7 bases and J by 0 bases, leaving 7 bases between them. The CDR3 has 14 amino acids. From germline, CDR1 is SNHLY and CDR2 FYNNEI. CDR3 in amino acids: CASTGDSGANVLTF. Here the CDR3 DNA reads TGTGCCAGCACGGGGGACTCTGGGGCCAACGTCCTGACTTTC. The full variable domain, completed using reference TRBV2 and TRBJ2-6, is EPEVTQTPSHQVTQMGQEVILRCVPISNHLYFYWYRQILGQKVEFLVSFYNNEISEKSEIFDDQFSVERPDGSNFTLKIRSTKLEDSAMYFCASTGDSGANVLTFGAGSRLTVL.